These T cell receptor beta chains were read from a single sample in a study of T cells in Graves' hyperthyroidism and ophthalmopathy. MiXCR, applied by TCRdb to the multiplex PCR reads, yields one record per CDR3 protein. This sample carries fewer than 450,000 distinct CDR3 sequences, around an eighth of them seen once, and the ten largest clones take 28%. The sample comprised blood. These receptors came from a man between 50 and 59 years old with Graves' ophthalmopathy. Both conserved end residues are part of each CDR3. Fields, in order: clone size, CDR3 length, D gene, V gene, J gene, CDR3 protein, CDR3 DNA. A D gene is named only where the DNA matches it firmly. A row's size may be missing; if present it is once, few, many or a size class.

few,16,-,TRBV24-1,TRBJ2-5,CATSDPGLGLKETQYF,TGTGCCACCAGTGATCCCGGCCTAGGGTTGAAAGAGACCCAGTACTTC
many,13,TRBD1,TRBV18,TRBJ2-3,CASSQRQGDTQYF,TGTGCCAGCTCACAAAGACAGGGAGATACGCAGTATTTT
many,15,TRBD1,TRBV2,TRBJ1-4,CASGTGGTGREKLFF,TGTGCCAGCGGGACAGGCGGAACTGGGCGGGAAAAACTGTTTTTT
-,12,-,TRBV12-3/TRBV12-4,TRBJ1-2,CASSFSDYGYTF,TGTGCCAGCAGTTTTTCAGACTATGGCTACACCTTC
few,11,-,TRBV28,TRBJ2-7,CASSSGTKQYF,TGTGCCAGCAGTTCAGGGACAAAGCAGTACTTC
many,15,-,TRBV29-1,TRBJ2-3,CSVEFPWPRTDTQYF,TGCAGCGTTGAATTTCCCTGGCCTAGGACAGATACGCAGTATTTT
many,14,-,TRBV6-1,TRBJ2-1,CASSGTGPQREQFF,TGTGCCAGCAGTGGGACGGGGCCCCAGCGTGAGCAGTTCTTC
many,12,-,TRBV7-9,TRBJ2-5,CASSTGQETQYF,TGTGCCAGCAGCACAGGGCAAGAGACCCAGTACTTC
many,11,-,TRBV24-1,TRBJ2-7,CATSGRYEQYF,TGTGCCACCTCGGGGAGGTACGAGCAGTACTTC
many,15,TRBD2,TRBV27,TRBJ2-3,CASSPTSGRLYTQYF,TGTGCCAGCAGTCCTACTAGCGGGAGATTGTATACGCAGTATTTT
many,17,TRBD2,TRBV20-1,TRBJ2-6,CSARPGLGHSGANVLTF,TGCAGTGCTAGACCGGGACTAGGCCACTCTGGGGCCAACGTCCTGACTTTC
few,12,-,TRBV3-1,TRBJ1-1,CASSVPGVEAFF,TGTGCCAGCAGCGTGCCCGGGGTGGAAGCTTTCTTT
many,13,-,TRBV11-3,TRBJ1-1,CASSLGVGGKAFF,TGTGCCAGCAGCTTAGGTGTTGGGGGGAAAGCTTTCTTT
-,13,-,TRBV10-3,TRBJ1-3,CAITGEAGNTIYF,TGTGCCATCACGGGGGAAGCTGGAAACACCATATATTTT
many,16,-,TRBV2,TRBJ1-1,CASSEEGPRFGTEAFF,TGTGCCAGCAGTGAGGAGGGTCCTAGGTTTGGTACTGAAGCTTTCTTT
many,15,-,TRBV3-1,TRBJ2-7,CASSQGTDLFDEQYF,TGTGCCAGCAGCCAAGGGACAGACCTATTCGACGAGCAGTACTTC
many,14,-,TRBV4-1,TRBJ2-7,CASSQEYALGEQYF,TGCGCCAGCAGCCAAGAGTATGCTTTGGGCGAGCAGTACTTC
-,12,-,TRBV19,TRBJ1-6,CASSIGASPLHF,TGTGCCAGTAGTATTGGGGCTTCACCCCTCCACTTT
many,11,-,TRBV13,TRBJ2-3,CASSKLDTQYF,TGTGCCAGCAGCAAACTGGATACGCAGTATTTT
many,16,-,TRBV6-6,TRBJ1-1,CASSYSVREWYTEAFF,TGTGCCAGCAGTTACTCCGTCAGGGAATGGTACACTGAAGCTTTCTTT
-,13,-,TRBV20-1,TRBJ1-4,CSASGEANEKLFF,TGCAGTGCTAGCGGCGAGGCTAATGAAAAACTGTTTTTT
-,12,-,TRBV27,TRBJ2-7,CTSSHGKDEQCF,TGTACCAGCAGTCACGGCAAGGACGAGCAGTGCTTC
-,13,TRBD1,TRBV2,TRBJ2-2,CASGQGASGELFF,TGTGCCAGCGGACAGGGGGCCTCCGGGGAGCTGTTTTTT
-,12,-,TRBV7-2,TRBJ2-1,CASSFQLGEQFF,TGTGCCAGCAGCTTTCAGCTGGGTGAGCAGTTCTTC
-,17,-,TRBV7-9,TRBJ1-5,CASSISGSGRVDQPQHF,TGTGCCAGCAGCATTAGCGGGAGCGGCAGGGTAGATCAGCCCCAGCATTTT
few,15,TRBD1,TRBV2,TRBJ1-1,CASRTQTGEDTEAFF,TGTGCCAGCAGGACTCAAACAGGGGAGGACACTGAAGCTTTCTTT
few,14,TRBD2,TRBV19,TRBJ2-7,CASSFGGSDYEQYF,TGTGCCAGTAGTTTCGGGGGGTCTGACTACGAGCAGTACTTC
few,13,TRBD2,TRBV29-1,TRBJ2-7,CSVARTSDYEQYF,TGCAGCGTCGCCAGGACTAGCGACTACGAGCAGTACTTC
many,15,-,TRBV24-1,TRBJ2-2,CATSDWAANTGELFF,TGTGCCACCAGTGATTGGGCAGCGAACACCGGGGAGCTGTTTTTT
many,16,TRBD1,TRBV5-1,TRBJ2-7,CASSPMPDRSSYEQYF,TGCGCCAGCAGCCCTATGCCGGACAGGAGCTCCTACGAGCAGTACTTC
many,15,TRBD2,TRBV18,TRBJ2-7,CASSLILAGGHEQYF,TGTGCCAGCTCACTGATACTAGCGGGAGGGCACGAGCAGTACTTC
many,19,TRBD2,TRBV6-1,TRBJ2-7,CASSYRAPAGSPSIREQYF,TGTGCCAGCAGTTACCGTGCCCCAGCGGGATCCCCTAGTATTCGCGAGCAGTACTTC
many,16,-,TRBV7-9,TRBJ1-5,CASSLGQGSPDQPQHF,TGTGCCAGCAGCTTAGGCCAGGGGTCACCTGATCAGCCCCAGCATTTT
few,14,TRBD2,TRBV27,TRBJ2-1,CASRPLAGVGEQFF,TGTGCCAGCAGGCCACTAGCGGGAGTGGGTGAGCAGTTCTTC
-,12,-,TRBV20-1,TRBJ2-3,CSATGPRDTQYF,TGCAGTGCTACGGGGCCGCGGGATACGCAGTATTTT
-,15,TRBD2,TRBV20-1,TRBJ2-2,CSARGGSGKIGELFF,TGCAGTGCTAGGGGGGGTAGCGGGAAGATCGGGGAGCTGTTTTTT
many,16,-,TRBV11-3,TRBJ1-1,CASSLGEGGKNTEAFF,TGTGCCAGCAGCCTCGGGGAAGGAGGGAAGAACACTGAAGCTTTCTTT
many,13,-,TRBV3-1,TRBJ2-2,CASSQQVTGELFF,TGTGCCAGCAGCCAGCAGGTTACCGGGGAGCTGTTTTTT
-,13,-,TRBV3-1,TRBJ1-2,CASSQFSNYGYTF,TGTGCCAGCAGCCAATTTTCAAACTATGGCTACACCTTC
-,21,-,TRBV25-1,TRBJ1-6,CASPDTNSRQDSSSYNSPLHF,TGTGCCAGCCCTGACACCAACTCTCGACAGGACTCGAGCTCCTATAATTCACCCCTCCACTTT
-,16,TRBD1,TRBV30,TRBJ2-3,CAWKPERTGRRDTQYF,TGTGCCTGGAAACCCGAACGGACAGGGCGCCGGGATACGCAGTATTTT
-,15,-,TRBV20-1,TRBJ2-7,CSARISGTPNYEQYF,TGCAGTGCTAGGATTTCCGGGACTCCAAACTACGAGCAGTACTTC
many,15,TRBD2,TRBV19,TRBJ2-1,CASSLSGRSSNEQFF,TGTGCCAGTAGTCTTAGCGGGAGGTCTTCAAATGAGCAGTTCTTC
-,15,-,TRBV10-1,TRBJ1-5,CASRRIGGIHQPQHF,TGCGCCAGCAGGAGAATCGGAGGGATCCATCAGCCCCAGCATTTT
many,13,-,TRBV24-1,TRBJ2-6,CATSDSGANVLTF,TGTGCCACCAGTGATTCTGGGGCCAACGTCCTGACTTTC
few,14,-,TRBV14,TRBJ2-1,CASSQTSSYNEQFF,TGTGCCAGCAGCCAGACTAGTTCCTACAATGAGCAGTTCTTC
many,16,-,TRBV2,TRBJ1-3,CASSERPPRPGNTIYF,TGTGCCAGCAGTGAGCGCCCCCCGCGCCCAGGAAACACCATATATTTT
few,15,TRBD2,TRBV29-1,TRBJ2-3,CSATALAGGGDTQYF,TGCAGCGCCACCGCCCTAGCGGGAGGGGGTGATACGCAGTATTTT
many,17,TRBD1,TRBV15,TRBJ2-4,CATSRPDRARVGNIQYF,TGTGCCACCAGCAGACCCGACAGGGCTCGCGTGGGAAACATTCAGTACTTC
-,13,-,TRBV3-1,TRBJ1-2,CASSNRQADGYTF,TGTGCCAGCAGCAATAGACAGGCCGATGGCTACACCTTC
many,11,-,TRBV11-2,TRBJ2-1,CASSLSTLQFF,TGTGCCAGCAGCTTATCCACGTTGCAGTTCTTC
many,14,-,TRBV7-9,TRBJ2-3,CASSLSLGADTQYF,TGTGCCAGCAGCCTCTCACTAGGTGCAGATACGCAGTATTTT